This T cell receptor (beta chain) was captured in a study of blood T cell repertoires in COVID-19. Whole-study context: Italy, Spain and the United States were the sources of the convalescent and acute COVID-19 samples.

This CDR3 is 15 amino acids long. The trim removed 5 bases at V and 2 bases at J, leaving 12 bases unmatched. Germline assignment: CDR1 SQVTM and CDR2 ANQGSEA. Assay used: immunoSEQ multiplex PCR; TCRdb lists only in-frame clones, some missing. The data hold about 61,000 clones, with more than 70% observed a single time. The sample consisted of peripheral blood. V usage is TRBV29-1 and J usage is TRBJ2-7; 7 bases agree with TRBD2. This receptor was taken from a woman in her forties or fifties with active or convalescent COVID-19. The chain's CDR3 is CSVYGWGREPYEQYF. CDR3 coding DNA: TGCAGCGTTTATGGGTGGGGGAGGGAACCCTACGAGCAGTACTTC.